This record covers a single T cell receptor beta chain. Germline CDR1 is LNHDA and CDR2 is SQIVND (reference sequence). The CDR3 covers 14 residues. Naive CD8+ T cells displayed a CD45RO-CCR7+CD27+CD95- phenotype. The sample comes from a study of CXCR3-negative and CXCR3-positive naive CD8 T cells. The authors prepared UMI-labeled TRB cDNA libraries by 5' RACE. TCRdb re-called the 5' RACE reads, yielding one record per CDR3 amino acid sequence without DNA. The sample is made up of over 70,000 distinct CDR3 sequences, and the top ten hold 1.1% of it. The chain has TRBV19 and TRBJ2-1; TCRdb proposes TRBD1, but this gene call is untestable without DNA. The sample consisted of naive CXCR3- CD8+ T cells from blood. Subset described: CD45RO-CCR7+CD27+CD95- naive CD8+ T cells lacking CXCR3 (TNR3-). This sequence was found in a human donor in good health. Some clones in this sample may be carry-over from other donors' samples. CDR3 amino acids: CASRDRAGYNEQFF.